This T cell receptor (beta chain) was retrieved from a study of blood T cell repertoires in COVID-19 (dated by TCRdb to 2018 to 2021). The study in broad terms: Samples covering the acute and convalescent phases of COVID-19 were provided by collaborators in the United States, Italy and Spain. A freely available public database, intended as a resource for researchers studying the immune response to SARS-CoV-2, is where the repertoires were released. The material from the prospective study consisted of cDNA or gDNA derived from T cells, B-cell-depleted T cells, or PBMCs. The samples were drawn from the first 160 participants of the ongoing ImmuneRACE study and from 950 to 1,500 subjects provided by 6 global collaborators. Nearly every sample came with metadata listing a de-identified subject ID, COVID-19 status, age in years and sex. Where available, HLA class I and class II types were taken from metadata supplied by the sample provider and were not determined by assay-based typing. Deeply sampled blood TCRbeta repertoires from subjects exposed to, actively infected with, or recovered from COVID-19 were included in the dataset.

Findings and caveats that apply to the study as a whole: The amount of clinical and demographic metadata varied by source and participant and was provided uncurated.

TCRbeta CDR3 regions were amplified from genomic DNA using the immunoSEQ Assay, a bias-controlled multiplex PCR. The original methods were these. Nucleated cell counts per sample were estimated from amplification of reference gene primers within the assay. To quantify the absolute abundance of each unique TCRbeta CDR3 rearrangement, sequence reads were collapsed and filtered. For each sample, productive Simpson clonality was calculated as the square root of Simpson's diversity index over productive rearrangements. TCRdb obtained this table from immuneACCESS and retained in-frame rearrangements with V and J assigned. These tables miss some clones; where compared with another copy, unresolved V genes account for less than half of the shortfall, and the remainder is unexplained. D and trimming were read from the DNA, whereas the V and J calls and clone size are those reported in that table. This sample is represented by 40,000 to 55,000 clones; roughly 90% of them were singletons. Nearly 10% of the sample belongs to the ten largest clones.

CDR1 and CDR2, per the germline V gene (reference sequence), are SEHNR and FQNEAQ. Trimming removed 5 bases from V and 6 bases from J, leaving 14 bases between the germline ends. The CDR3 starts with the cysteine, ends with the phenylalanine, and has 14 residues. The read is trimmed to its CDR3 DNA, 42 bases read in frame from base 1. Collaborating institutions collected whole blood in K2EDTA tubes following their own protocols. For TCRbeta analysis, collaborator samples were shipped as frozen whole blood, as isolated PBMCs, or as DNA extracted from either sample type. As concerns this clone: Its antigen target is currently unknown. No base quality information exists; no much larger clone differs at one position.

The sequence was obtained from an elderly woman with acute or convalescent COVID-19. This chain is built from TRBV7-9 and TRBJ1-5; matching of 6 bases hints at TRBD1 as the D gene. The sample was peripheral blood. CDR3 region: CASSARDIGQPQHF. The nucleotide sequence is given as TGTGCCAGCAGCGCCCGGGACATCGGTCAGCCCCAGCATTTT. Outside the CDR3, residues come from the reference TRBV7-9 and TRBJ1-5 proteins, so the full variable domain is: DTGVSQNPRHKITKRGQNVTFRCDPISEHNRLYWYRQTLGQGPEFLTYFQNEAQLEKSRLLSDRFSAERPKGSFSTLEIQRTEQGDSAMYLCASSARDIGQPQHFGDGTRLSIL.